This entry concerns a single TCR beta chain. The antigen remains unidentified. These data come from a study of OX40 agonist ivuxolimab in advanced cancers. Study-wide context: Three patients had partial responses: one hepatocellular carcinoma, two cutaneous melanoma. Findings and limits, study-wide: Not determined was the antigen specificity of the expanded peripheral T cells. Among the least clonally expanded were partial responders at 0.1-3.0 mg/kg.

Clones were sequenced by immunoSEQ multiplex PCR, and TCRdb holds only the in-frame ones, with some missing. The data contain about 32,000 clones, under 95% of them singletons. The V gene's germline CDR1 is MNHEY and CDR2 SVGAGI. Between the trimmed V and J ends, which lost 8 bases and 7 bases, there was a span of 11 bases. The length of the CDR3 is 11 residues. The sequenced sample was CD4+ or CD8+ T cells sorted from blood, obtained in a trial of the OX40 agonist ivuxolimab. The clonotype comes from an adult with an advanced solid tumor such as melanoma, head and neck, liver or kidney cancer. The genes are TRBV6-5 and TRBJ1-1; maybe TRBD1 (5 bases). In nucleotides, the CDR3 is TGTGCCAGCGGGGGAGACTTTGAAGCTTTCTTT. This gives the protein CASGGDFEAFF.